These 19 T cell receptor beta chains share one sample of origin, sequenced in a study of CD8+CD57+ T cells in acquired aplastic anemia. The template for TCR beta VDJ and CDR3 sequence profiling was genomic DNA. TCRdb fed the reads into MiXCR, producing one record per CDR3 protein. The sample records some 200,000 distinct CDR3 sequences, around 60% being singletons. The material sequenced was sorted CD4+, CD8+, or CD8+CD57+ T cells (not recorded which) from PBMCs. The receptors derive from a human donor in good health.

The gene calls are TRBV9 and TRBJ2-7; the D is unclear. Germline-derived CDR1 and CDR2 are SGDLS and YYNGEE. The CDR3 loop spans 15 amino acids. V lost 0 bases and J 3 bases, leaving 13 bases between the germline ends. CDR3 coding DNA: TGTGCCAGCAGCGTAGGTGTTACACCGTTCTACGAGCAGTACTTC. Translating gives CASSVGVTPFYEQYF.

This clonotype was found many times. J is TRBJ1-2 and V is TRBV19, with D perhaps TRBD1 (6 bases). CDR3 length equals 11 residues. V was shortened by 4 bases and J by 6 bases, with 6 bases between the two germline ends. CDR1 and CDR2 (germline): LNHDA, SQIVND (reference sequence). The CDR3 bases are TGTGCCAGTAGTACAGGGGATGGCTACACCTTC. Translating gives CASSTGDGYTF.

In its sample, this clonotype was seen once. The chain carries TRBV7-3 and TRBJ2-7, with 7 bases lining up with TRBD2. The CDR3 has 15 amino acids. Germline values: CDR1 SGHTA, CDR2 FQGTGA. With V trimmed by 5 bases and J by 0 bases, 7 bases remained unmatched. The CDR3 reads CASSPAGGSSYEQYF. The CDR3 DNA follows: TGTGCCAGCAGCCCGGCGGGCGGGAGCTCCTACGAGCAGTACTTC. The whole variable domain, filled in from reference TRBV7-3 and TRBJ2-7, reads GAGVSQTPSNKVTEKGKYVELRCDPISGHTALYWYRQSLGQGPEFLIYFQGTGAADDSGLPNDRFFAVRPEGSVSTLKIQRTERGDSAVYLCASSPAGGSSYEQYFGPGTRLTVT.

This sequence joins TRBV5-6 and TRBJ2-7; 8 bases fit TRBD1. The CDR3 consists of 15 residues. Germline V gene lookup returns CDR1 SGHDT and CDR2 YYEEEE. J lost 3 bases, V lost 4 bases, and 9 bases had no gene match. The CDR3 DNA is TGTGCCAGCAGCGGAGGGACAGGAAACGACTACGAGCAGTACTTC. It translates to CASSGGTGNDYEQYF.

The chain joins TRBV24-1 to TRBJ1-2; D is perhaps TRBD1 (5 bases). CDR1 is KGHDR, CDR2 SFDVKD, per germline. V was trimmed by 6 bases and J by 2 bases, leaving 9 bases between them. The CDR3 is 13 residues long. Here the CDR3 reads CATSPGGNYGYTF. CDR3 coding DNA: TGTGCCACCAGTCCCGGGGGAAACTATGGCTACACCTTC.

CDR3: CASSFSGQRTDTQYF. DNA of the CDR3: TGTGCCAGCAGCTTCTCGGGACAGCGCACAGATACGCAGTATTTT. The chain combines TRBV7-8 with TRBJ2-3; 7 bases line up with TRBD1. Germline lookup yields CDR1 SGHVS and CDR2 FQNEAQ. The CDR3 runs 15 residues. The V segment lost 3 bases and the J segment 1 base; nucleotides outside the gene matches: 4.

A note on this clonotype: A much larger clone differs by one base, so this may be a read error. The chain joins TRBV6-2 or TRBV6-3 to TRBJ2-3; 9 positions agree with TRBD1. In germline, CDR1 is MNHEY, CDR2 SVGEGT. The CDR3 consists of 14 residues. The CDR3 protein is CASMDRGSTDAQYF. The CDR3 bases are TGTGCCAGCATGGACAGGGGTAGCACAGATGCGCAGTATTTT.

The J gene is TRBJ2-3, the V gene TRBV2; 16 bases are shared with TRBD2. The junction had 3 bases not matched to a gene; V was cut back by 6 bases and J by 0 bases. Germline CDR1 and CDR2: SNHLY and FYNNEI. The CDR3 extends over 17 amino acids. CDR3 coding DNA: TGTGCCAGCAGCGGGACTAGCGGGGGGGCGAGCACAGATACGCAGTATTTT. Amino acid sequence: CASSGTSGGASTDTQYF.

The chain uses TRBV19 and TRBJ2-7, with 8 bases aligning to TRBD1. The length of the CDR3 is 14 residues. With V trimmed by 4 bases and J by 2 bases, 4 bases remained unmatched. Germline values: CDR1 LNHDA, CDR2 SQIVND (reference sequence). The DNA of the CDR3 is TGTGCCAGTAGTACGGACAGGGCCACCTACGAGCAGTACTTC. Its protein product is CASSTDRATYEQYF.

This clonotype was observed a handful of times. The chain is built from TRBV7-2 and TRBJ1-6; 7 nucleotides match TRBD1. V shed 5 bases, J shed 6 bases, and the junction held 7 bases outside the gene matches. Germline CDR1 reads SGHTA; CDR2 reads FQGNSA. The CDR3 covers 15 residues. The CDR3 sequence: CASSVTGQPNSPLHF. The CDR3, as DNA: TGTGCCAGCAGCGTAACGGGACAGCCTAATTCACCCCTCCACTTT.

This sequence joins TRBV5-8 and TRBJ2-7; D gene unclear. V lost 2 bases and J lost 4, with 4 bases in between. Per germline, CDR1 SGHTS and CDR2 YDEGEE. The CDR3 has 11 residues. The CDR3 DNA sequence: TGTGCCAGCAGCTTCGATTACGAGCAGTACTTC. Translated: CASSFDYEQYF.

With respect to this clonotype: With a much larger clone just one base away, this may be a read error. The chain recombines TRBV6-4 with TRBJ2-2; no reliable D call. The V gene lost 3 bases and the J gene lost 5 bases, with 10 bases spanning the gap. Germline V gene data show CDR1 as MRHNA and CDR2 as SNTAGT. The CDR3 runs to 14 residues. This CDR3 is CASSESEETGELFF. The CDR3 bases are TGTGCCAGCAGTGAGAGTGAGGAGACCGGGGAGCTGTTTTTT.

As to this clonotype: It is likely a read error, because the conserved phenylalanine at the end of the CDR3 is missing. The chain links TRBV9 to TRBJ2-1; tentative D call: TRBD1 (5 bases). Germline V gene lookup returns CDR1 SGDLS and CDR2 YYNGEE. Trimming took off 4 bases at V and 0 bases at J, with 8 bases between the two ends. The CDR3 loop spans 14 amino acids. As DNA, the CDR3 is TGTGCCAGCAGCCAAGACAGCTCCTACAATGAGCAGTTCTGC. This encodes CASSQDSSYNEQFC.

This clonotype was observed a handful of times. V and J are TRBV20-1 and TRBJ2-7, with D perhaps TRBD1 (7 bases). Germline V gene sequence: CDR1 DFQATT, CDR2 SNEGSKA (reference sequence). There are 16 residues in the CDR3. The V gene lost 2 bases and the J gene lost 0 bases, with 17 bases spanning the gap. CDR3 residues: CSARRSRGASSYEQYF. In DNA form, the CDR3 reads TGCAGTGCTAGACGAAGCAGGGGGGCCAGCTCCTACGAGCAGTACTTC.

Worth noting for this clonotype: The final CDR3 position lacks the conserved phenylalanine or tryptophan, pointing to a likely read error. The V gene is TRBV7-6, the J gene TRBJ2-3; tentative D call: TRBD2 (7 bases). CDR3 length equals 16 residues. Germline V gene sequence: CDR1 SGHVS, CDR2 FNYEAQ. CDR3 nucleotides: TGTGCCAGCAGCTCCCAGGGGCTAGCGGCTACAGGTACGCAGTATTCT. It specifies CASSSQGLAATGTQYS.

V and J are TRBV10-3 and TRBJ2-3; 8 nucleotides line up with TRBD1. Looked up from germline, CDR1 is ENHRY and CDR2 is SYGVKD. This CDR3 region has 14 residues. The V segment lost 10 bases and the J segment 5 bases; nucleotides outside the gene matches: 11. The CDR3 DNA is TGTGCCACCTCATGGACAGGGCCCGGAGATACGCAGTATTTT. Translating gives CATSWTGPGDTQYF.

CDR3 bases: TGTGCCAGCAGCTTAGAGTCGGTCAATCAGCCCCAGCATTTT. As protein: CASSLESVNQPQHF. The V and J genes are TRBV7-6 and TRBJ1-5; no reliable D call. This CDR3 has 14 residues. Trimming pared 1 base from V and 3 bases from J, leaving 7 bases between. The germline gives CDR1 SGHVS, CDR2 FNYEAQ.

The J gene is TRBJ2-2, the V gene TRBV7-6; D unresolved. Trimming took off 5 bases at V and 6 bases at J, with 13 bases between the two ends. Germline CDR1 SGHVS, CDR2 FNYEAQ. The CDR3 length is 14 residues. This CDR3 is CASSQTYSAGELFF. The DNA of the CDR3 is TGTGCCAGCAGCCAGACGTACAGTGCCGGGGAGCTGTTTTTT. The full variable domain, with the rest looked up from reference TRBV7-6 and TRBJ2-2, is GAGVSQSPRYKVTKRGQDVALRCDPISGHVSLYWYRQALGQGPEFLTYFNYEAQQDKSGLPNDRFSAERPEGSISTLTIQRTEQRDSAMYRCASSQTYSAGELFFGEGSRLTVL.

This chain uses TRBV5-8 with TRBJ1-5; D is perhaps TRBD1 (5 bases). Germline V gives CDR1 SGHTS, CDR2 YDEGEE. The length of the CDR3 is 15 residues. With 0 bases removed from V and 1 base from J, the gap between germline ends came to 8 bases. The CDR3 bases are TGTGCCAGCAGCTTGGGACAGACCAGCAATCAGCCCCAGCATTTT. This sequence encodes CASSLGQTSNQPQHF.